The 19 T cell receptor beta chains given below trace back to one sample, sequenced in a study of T cells after somatic rescue of genetic block. TCRdb keeps only in-frame clones here, not all; method: immunoSEQ multiplex PCR. This table has approximately 110,000 clones, 75% to 95% appearing once. Sequencing input: peripheral blood mononuclear cells (PBMCs). Receptors were obtained from a woman under 30.

This sequence joins TRBV29-1 and TRBJ2-5; D may be TRBD1 (5 bases). Germline-derived CDR1 and CDR2 are SQVTM and ANQGSEA. With 4 bases removed from V and 4 bases from J, the gap between germline ends came to 7 bases. The CDR3 has 11 amino acids. The CDR3 protein is CSVGRGETQYF. The CDR3 DNA follows: TGCAGCGTTGGTAGGGGAGAGACCCAGTACTTC. Looking up the rest from reference TRBV29-1 and TRBJ2-5 gives the full variable domain: SAVISQKPSRDICQRGTSLTIQCQVDSQVTMMFWYRQQPGQSLTLIATANQGSEATYESGFVIDKFPISRPNLTFSTLTVSNMSPEDSSIYLCSVGRGETQYFGPGTRLLVL.

The V and J genes are TRBV6-4 and TRBJ2-1; D may be TRBD1 (5 bases). The germline CDR1 and CDR2 sequences are MRHNA and SNTAGT. With 6 bases removed from V and 0 bases from J, the gap between germline ends came to 18 bases. This CDR3 comprises 17 residues. The CDR3 nucleotides read TGTGCCAGCAGGACCAAGACAGACATGAGCTCCTACAATGAGCAGTTCTTC. Protein product: CASRTKTDMSSYNEQFF.

V and J are TRBV19 and TRBJ1-2, with D maybe TRBD1 (5 bases). Germline-derived CDR1 and CDR2 are LNHDA and SQIVND (reference sequence). With 2 bases removed from V and 2 bases from J, the gap between germline ends came to 9 bases. The CDR3 sequence is 14 residues long. In nucleotides, the CDR3 is TGTGCCAGTAGTATAACGACAGTAAACTATGGCTACACCTTC. Amino acid sequence: CASSITTVNYGYTF.

The chain employs TRBV11-1 and TRBJ2-5; 9 nucleotides match TRBD1. From germline, CDR1 is SGHAT and CDR2 FQDESV (reference sequence). CDR3 length: 15 amino acids. With 1 base clipped from V and 4 bases from J, the junction kept 4 bases outside the gene matches. The CDR3 coding sequence is TGTGCCAGCAGCTTAGAACAGGGGGCAGGAGAGACCCAGTACTTC. Amino acid sequence: CASSLEQGAGETQYF.

The J gene is TRBJ2-7, the V gene TRBV7-9, with D uncertain. The V gene lost 1 base and the J gene lost 5 bases, with 15 bases spanning the gap. The CDR3 extends over 15 amino acids. Germline V lookup: CDR1 SEHNR, CDR2 FQNEAQ (reference sequence). In DNA, the CDR3 is TGTGCCAGCAGCTTAGAGTCTGGGCCTAAGGACGAGCAGTACTTC. Translating gives CASSLESGPKDEQYF.

The CDR3 reads CASSLPRTYGKTQYF. DNA of the CDR3: TGTGCCAGCAGCCTCCCCCGGACGTATGGGAAGACCCAGTACTTC. V and J are TRBV5-6 and TRBJ2-5, with D hard to call. Between the trimmed V and J ends, which lost 4 bases and 6 bases, there was a span of 19 bases. The CDR3 is 15 residues long. In germline, CDR1 is SGHDT, CDR2 YYEEEE.

The chain is built from TRBV2 and TRBJ2-5; D could derive from TRBD1 or TRBD2 (5 bases each). With 7 bases removed from V and 0 bases from J, the gap between germline ends came to 15 bases. The CDR3 is made up of 15 amino acids. Germline loops: CDR1 SNHLY, CDR2 FYNNEI. CDR3: CASKGRPRYQETQYF. The CDR3 nucleotides read TGTGCCAGCAAGGGACGGCCCAGGTACCAAGAGACCCAGTACTTC. The full variable domain, rest sourced from reference TRBV2 and TRBJ2-5, is EPEVTQTPSHQVTQMGQEVILRCVPISNHLYFYWYRQILGQKVEFLVSFYNNEISEKSEIFDDQFSVERPDGSNFTLKIRSTKLEDSAMYFCASKGRPRYQETQYFGPGTRLLVL.

V usage is TRBV5-4 and J usage is TRBJ1-1; unclear D gene. The V and J ends lost 0 bases and 0 bases respectively, with 9 bases between them. Germline-derived CDR1 and CDR2 are SGHNT and YYREEE (reference sequence). The CDR3 runs to 15 residues. CDR3 coding DNA: TGTGCCAGCAGCTTGGCGGGCCAGCTGAACACTGAAGCTTTCTTT. Its translation: CASSLAGQLNTEAFF.

Turning to this clone: An end of the junction differs from the germline gene, which may be a read error. This sequence joins TRBV28 and TRBJ2-5; D remains unclear. CDR3 size: 11 residues. Per germline, CDR1 MDHEN and CDR2 SYDVKM. The CDR3: CASTDQETQYF. CDR3 DNA: TGTGCCAGTACCGACCAGGAGACCCAGTACTTC. Filled out from reference TRBV28 and TRBJ2-5, the complete variable domain reads DVKVTQSSRYLVKRTGEKVFLECVQDMDHENMFWYRQDPGLGLRLIYFSYDVKMKEKGDIPEGYSVSREKKERFSLILESASTNQTSMYLCASTDQETQYFGPGTRLLVL.

The rearrangement uses TRBV7-9 and TRBJ2-2, with D hard to call. The CDR3 has 15 residues. V was cut by 5 bases and J by 3 bases, with 13 bases left in between. The V gene's germline CDR1 is SEHNR and CDR2 FQNEAQ (reference sequence). The CDR3 DNA is TGTGCCAGCAGCGCCGGGCTAATCCACACCGGGGAGCTGTTTTTT. It is translated as CASSAGLIHTGELFF.

V is TRBV14 and J is TRBJ1-3; no firm D call. Deletions cut 4 bases from V and 5 bases from J, with 6 bases between. This CDR3 region has 12 residues. Germline V gene sequence: CDR1 SGHDN, CDR2 FVKESK. The CDR3 reads CASSLFRNTIYF. CDR3 in DNA: TGTGCCAGCAGCCTGTTTAGAAACACCATATATTTT.

The CDR3 sequence: CASSLAGQGYEQYF. For the CDR3, the DNA is TGTGCCAGCAGCTTAGCGGGACAAGGCTACGAGCAGTACTTC. The rearrangement uses TRBV11-2 and TRBJ2-7; D perhaps matches TRBD1 (6 bases). V shed 1 base and J shed 3 bases, with 10 bases lying between them. Germline V gene sequence: CDR1 SGHAT, CDR2 FQNNGV. This CDR3 has 14 residues.

This chain uses TRBV7-2 with TRBJ1-5; D remains ambiguous. CDR1 is SGHTA and CDR2 is FQGNSA in the germline V gene. CDR3 length equals 14 residues. Trimming stripped 1 base from V and 4 bases from J, with 8 bases between. This CDR3 reads CASSLDPGNQPQHF. The DNA of the CDR3 is TGTGCCAGCAGCTTAGATCCGGGAAATCAGCCCCAGCATTTT.

The rearrangement links TRBV9 to TRBJ2-1, with TRBD1 matching 8 bases. The CDR3 contains 15 residues. Germline loops: CDR1 SGDLS, CDR2 YYNGEE. Unmatched junction bases numbered 7, after V lost 0 bases and J lost 8 bases. In DNA form, the CDR3 reads TGTGCCAGCAGCGTAGAGACAGGGGTGAAGGATGAGCAGTTCTTC. Its translation: CASSVETGVKDEQFF.

The chain carries TRBV5-4 and TRBJ2-1; D gene uncertain. There are 15 residues in the CDR3. The germline V gene has CDR1 SGHNT and CDR2 YYREEE (reference sequence). V was pared by 4 bases and J by 7 bases, with 18 bases between. The CDR3 coding sequence is TGTGCCAGCAGCGATCGACTGGAAGGGTCGAATGAGCAGTTCTTC. Protein product: CASSDRLEGSNEQFF.

The gene calls are TRBV25-1 and TRBJ1-2, with a tentative D call TRBD1 (5 bases). With 3 bases removed from V and 1 base from J, the gap between germline ends came to 12 bases. The germline V gene has CDR1 MGHDK and CDR2 SYGVNS. The CDR3 loop spans 15 amino acids. CDR3 loop: CASSDLRGINYGYTF. Written as DNA, the CDR3 is TGTGCCAGCAGTGATTTACGGGGGATTAACTATGGCTACACCTTC.

CDR3 protein: CASGSPGLAGEVIQYF. The DNA of the CDR3 is TGTGCCAGCGGATCCCCGGGACTAGCGGGGGAGGTGATTCAGTACTTC. V usage is TRBV5-8 and J usage is TRBJ2-4, with 14 positions matching TRBD2. The CDR3 runs to 16 residues. Germline CDR1 SGHTS, CDR2 YDEGEE. Losses at the gene ends were 7 bases for V and 10 bases for J; bases not matched to a gene: 13.

This clone is a singleton in its sample. The V gene is TRBV7-9, the J gene TRBJ2-1; 8 bases line up with TRBD1. After removal of 10 bases from V and 2 bases from J, the junction contained 19 bases not matched to a gene. In germline, CDR1 is SEHNR, CDR2 FQNEAQ (reference sequence). The CDR3 consists of 18 residues. The CDR3 region has the DNA TGTGCCACAGCGACCGGGACAGGACCCCTTGATCCCTACAATGAGCAGTTCTTC. Translated, it gives CATATGTGPLDPYNEQFF.

This chain uses TRBV4-1 with TRBJ2-5; 9 nucleotides match TRBD2. The CDR3 covers 17 residues. After removal of 0 bases from V and 1 base from J, the junction contained 6 bases not matched to a gene. Germline V gene data show CDR1 as MGHRA and CDR2 as YSYEKL. Here the CDR3 DNA reads TGCGCCAGCAGCCAAGATCCAGCGGGGGGCCTCCAAGAGACCCAGTACTTC. This translates into CASSQDPAGGLQETQYF.